This TCR beta chain was obtained from a study of blood T cell repertoires in COVID-19 (dated by TCRdb to 2020 to 2021). Background for the entire study: Samples from collaborators originated in the United States, Italy and Spain and spanned both the acute and convalescent phases of COVID-19. The repertoires were released in a freely available public database intended as a resource for research on the immune response to SARS-CoV-2. Where available, HLA class I and class II types were obtained from metadata supplied by the sample provider rather than from assay-based typing. Nearly every sample came with metadata listing a de-identified subject ID, COVID-19 status, age in years and sex. The prospective study material was composed of cDNA or gDNA derived from T cells, B-cell-depleted T cells, or PBMCs. Deeply sampled blood TCRbeta repertoires from subjects exposed to, actively infected with, or recovered from COVID-19 were included in the dataset. Samples were obtained from the ongoing ImmuneRACE study (first 160 participants) and from 1,254 subjects provided by 6 global collaborators.

This clone was picked up a small number of times. The target of this receptor is not known. Qualities for individual bases were not recorded, and no much larger clone is one base off. The collaborating institutions used their own protocols to collect whole blood in K2EDTA tubes. Collaborator samples were shipped for TCRbeta analysis as frozen whole blood, isolated PBMCs, or DNA extracted from either sample type. TCRbeta CDR3 regions were amplified from genomic DNA by means of the immunoSEQ Assay, a bias-controlled multiplex PCR. Concerning the study's data processing: Within the assay, amplification of reference gene primers was used to estimate how many nucleated cells each sample contained. To quantify the absolute abundance of each unique TCRbeta CDR3 rearrangement, sequence reads were collapsed and filtered. For each sample, productive Simpson clonality was calculated by taking the square root of Simpson's diversity index across productive rearrangements. TCRdb re-hosts the immuneACCESS table, in-frame sequences only. Its copies lack some clones; in the studies checked, an unresolved V gene accounts for under half of them, and the cause for the rest is not known. Clonal size and the V and J genes are those of that table, whereas D and trimming came from the DNA. The sample has approximately 270,000 clones on record, around 88% of them singletons. Around 0.8% of the sample is in the top ten clones.

What the research found in general, with its limitations: The amount of clinical and demographic metadata varied by source and participant and was provided uncurated.

This receptor was identified in a man between 25 and 39 years old with acute or convalescent COVID-19. Material for sequencing was peripheral blood.

The DNA reads TGTGCCACCAGTGTCGGGGGTGGGGGCACTGAAGCTTTCTTT. This codes for CATSVGGGGTEAFF. The sequence joins TRBV24-1 to TRBJ1-1; TRBD1 is a weak D gene call, 5 bases matching. The germline ends are 13 bases apart after V is trimmed by 5 bases and J by 4 bases. Counted from cysteine to phenylalanine, this CDR3 has 14 amino acids. Only the CDR3 portion is preserved as DNA: 42 bases, with reading frame beginning at the first base. Based on the germline V gene, the CDR1 and CDR2 sequences are KGHDR and SFDVKD.